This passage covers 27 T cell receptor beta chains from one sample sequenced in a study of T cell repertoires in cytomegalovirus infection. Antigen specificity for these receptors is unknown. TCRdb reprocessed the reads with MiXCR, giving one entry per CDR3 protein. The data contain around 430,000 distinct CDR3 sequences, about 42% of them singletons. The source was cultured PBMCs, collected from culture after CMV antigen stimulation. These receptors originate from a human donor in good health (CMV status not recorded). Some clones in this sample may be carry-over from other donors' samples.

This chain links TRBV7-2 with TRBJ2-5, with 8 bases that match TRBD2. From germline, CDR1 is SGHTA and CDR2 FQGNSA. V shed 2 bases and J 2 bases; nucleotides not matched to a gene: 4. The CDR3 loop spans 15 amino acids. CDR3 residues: CASSLFRGGQETQYF. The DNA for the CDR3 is TGTGCCAGCAGCTTATTCCGCGGGGGGCAAGAGACCCAGTACTTC.

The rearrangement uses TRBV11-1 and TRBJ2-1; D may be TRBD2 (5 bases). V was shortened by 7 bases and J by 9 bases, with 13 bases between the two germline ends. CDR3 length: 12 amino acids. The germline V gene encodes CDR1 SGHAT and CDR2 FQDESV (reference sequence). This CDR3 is CASNLRAGEQFF. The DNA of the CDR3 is TGTGCCAGCAACCTGAGGGCCGGTGAGCAGTTCTTC.

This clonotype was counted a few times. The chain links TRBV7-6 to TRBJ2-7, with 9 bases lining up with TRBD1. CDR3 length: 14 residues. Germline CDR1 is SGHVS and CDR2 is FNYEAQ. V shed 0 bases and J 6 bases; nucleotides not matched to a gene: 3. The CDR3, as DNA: TGTGCCAGCAGCTTAGCTGGGACAGGGAGCGAGCAGTACTTC. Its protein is CASSLAGTGSEQYF.

The CDR3 DNA reads TGTGCCAGCAGCGAACCGGGACTAGCGGAGGCGCAGTACTTC. Translated, it gives CASSEPGLAEAQYF. The rearrangement joins TRBV5-6 to TRBJ2-7; the match to TRBD2 covers 11 bases. V lost 4 bases and J lost 9; bases outside the gene matches: 9. Germline lookup yields CDR1 SGHDT and CDR2 YYEEEE. The CDR3 extends over 14 amino acids.

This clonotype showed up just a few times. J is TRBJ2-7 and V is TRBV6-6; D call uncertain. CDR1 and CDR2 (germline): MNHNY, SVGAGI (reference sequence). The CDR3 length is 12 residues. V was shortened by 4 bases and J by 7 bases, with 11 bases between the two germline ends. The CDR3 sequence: CASSFRAPEQYF. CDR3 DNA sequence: TGTGCCAGCAGTTTCCGGGCGCCGGAGCAGTACTTC.

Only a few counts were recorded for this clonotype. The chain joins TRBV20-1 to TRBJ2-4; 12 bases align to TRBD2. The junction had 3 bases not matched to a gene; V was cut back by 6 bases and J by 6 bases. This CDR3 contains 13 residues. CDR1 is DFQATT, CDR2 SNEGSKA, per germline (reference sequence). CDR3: CSAGLAGLNIQYF. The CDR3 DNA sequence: TGCAGTGCCGGACTAGCGGGACTAAACATTCAGTACTTC.

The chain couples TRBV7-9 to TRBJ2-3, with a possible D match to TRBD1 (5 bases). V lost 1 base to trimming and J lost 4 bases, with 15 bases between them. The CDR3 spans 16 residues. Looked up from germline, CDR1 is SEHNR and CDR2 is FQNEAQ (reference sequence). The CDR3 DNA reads TGTGCCAGCAGCTTAGGCAGCGCAGGGTTCGCAGATACGCAGTATTTT. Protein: CASSLGSAGFADTQYF.

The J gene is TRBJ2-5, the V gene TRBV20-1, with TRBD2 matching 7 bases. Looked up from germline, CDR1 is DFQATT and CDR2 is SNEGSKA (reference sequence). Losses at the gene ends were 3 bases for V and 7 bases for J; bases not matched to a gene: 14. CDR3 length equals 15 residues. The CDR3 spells CSASRGGLLKGTQYF. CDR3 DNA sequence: TGCAGTGCTAGCCGCGGGGGACTCCTCAAGGGGACCCAGTACTTC.

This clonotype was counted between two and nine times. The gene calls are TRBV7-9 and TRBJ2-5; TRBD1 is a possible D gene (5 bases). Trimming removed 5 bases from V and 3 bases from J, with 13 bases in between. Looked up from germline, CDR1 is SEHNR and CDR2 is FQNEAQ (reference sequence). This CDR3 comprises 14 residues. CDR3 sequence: CASSIPYRKETQYF. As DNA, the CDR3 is TGTGCCAGCAGCATACCATACAGGAAAGAGACCCAGTACTTC.

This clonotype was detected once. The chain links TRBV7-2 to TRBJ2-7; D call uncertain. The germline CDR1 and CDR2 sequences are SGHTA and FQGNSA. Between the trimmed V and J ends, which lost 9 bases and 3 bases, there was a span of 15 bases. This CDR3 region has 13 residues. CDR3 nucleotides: TGTGCCAGAAGGCAAGACTCTTACTACGAGCAGTACTTC. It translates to CARRQDSYYEQYF.

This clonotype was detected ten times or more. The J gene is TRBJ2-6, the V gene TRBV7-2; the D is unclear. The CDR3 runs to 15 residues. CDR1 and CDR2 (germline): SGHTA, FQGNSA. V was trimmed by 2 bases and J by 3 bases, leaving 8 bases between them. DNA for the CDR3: TGTGCCAGCAGCTTAACGGGTGGTGGGGCCAACGTCCTGACTTTC. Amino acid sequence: CASSLTGGGANVLTF. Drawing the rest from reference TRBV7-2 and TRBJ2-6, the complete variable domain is GAGVSQSPSNKVTEKGKDVELRCDPISGHTALYWYRQSLGQGLEFLIYFQGNSAPDKSGLPSDRFSAERTGGSVSTLTIQRTQQEDSAVYLCASSLTGGGANVLTFGAGSRLTVL.

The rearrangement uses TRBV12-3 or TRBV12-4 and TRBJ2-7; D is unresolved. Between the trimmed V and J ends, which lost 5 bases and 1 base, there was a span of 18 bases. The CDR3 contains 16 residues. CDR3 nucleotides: TGTGCCAGCAGTCCTTCCTTTGGGATCAAGTCCTACGAGCAGTACTTC. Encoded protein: CASSPSFGIKSYEQYF.

The CDR3 DNA is TGTGCCAGTCGATTCTCCGTAAGCTCCTACAATGAGCAGTTCTTC. Translation gives CASRFSVSSYNEQFF. The rearrangement uses TRBV19 and TRBJ2-1; no clear D gene. V dropped 8 bases and J dropped 0 bases, with 14 bases sitting between them. The germline gives CDR1 LNHDA, CDR2 SQIVND (reference sequence). CDR3 length: 15 amino acids.

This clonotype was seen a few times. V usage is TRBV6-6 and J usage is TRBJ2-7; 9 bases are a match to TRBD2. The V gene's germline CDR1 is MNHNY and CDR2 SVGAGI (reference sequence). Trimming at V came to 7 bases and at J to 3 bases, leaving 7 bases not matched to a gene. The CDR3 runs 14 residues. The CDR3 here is CASTLSGGLYEQYF. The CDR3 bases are TGTGCCAGCACTCTTAGCGGGGGTCTCTACGAGCAGTACTTC.

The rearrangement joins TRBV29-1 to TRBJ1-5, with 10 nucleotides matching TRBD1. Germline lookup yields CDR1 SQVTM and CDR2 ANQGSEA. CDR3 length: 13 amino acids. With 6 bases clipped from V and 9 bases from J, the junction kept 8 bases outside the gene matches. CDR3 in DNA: TGCAGCGTCGGGACAGGGGAGGGGACGCCCCAGCATTTT. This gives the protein CSVGTGEGTPQHF.

The CDR3 DNA follows: TGCAGTGCTAGAGATGAGGCGGGAGGCATCCTCCAAGAGACCCAGTACTTC. Translating it yields CSARDEAGGILQETQYF. The chain uses TRBV20-1 and TRBJ2-5; 8 bases are a match to TRBD2. The CDR3 contains 17 residues. V dropped 0 bases and J dropped 1; count of bases not matched to a gene: 10. Germline V CDR1 and CDR2: DFQATT, SNEGSKA (reference sequence).

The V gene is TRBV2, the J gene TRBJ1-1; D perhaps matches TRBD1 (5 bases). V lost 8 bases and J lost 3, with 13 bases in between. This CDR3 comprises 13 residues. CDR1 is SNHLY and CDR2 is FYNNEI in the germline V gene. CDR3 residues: CASPGIRDTEAFF. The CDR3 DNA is TGTGCCAGCCCAGGGATTCGGGACACTGAAGCTTTCTTT. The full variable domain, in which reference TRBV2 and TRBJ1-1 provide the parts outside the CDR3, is EPEVTQTPSHQVTQMGQEVILRCVPISNHLYFYWYRQILGQKVEFLVSFYNNEISEKSEIFDDQFSVERPDGSNFTLKIRSTKLEDSAMYFCASPGIRDTEAFFGQGTRLTVV.

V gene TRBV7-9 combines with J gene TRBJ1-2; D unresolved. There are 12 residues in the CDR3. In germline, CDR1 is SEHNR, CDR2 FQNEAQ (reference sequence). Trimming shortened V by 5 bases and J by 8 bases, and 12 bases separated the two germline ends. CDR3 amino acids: CASSPGPLGYTF. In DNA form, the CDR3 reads TGTGCCAGCAGCCCAGGACCTTTGGGCTACACCTTC.

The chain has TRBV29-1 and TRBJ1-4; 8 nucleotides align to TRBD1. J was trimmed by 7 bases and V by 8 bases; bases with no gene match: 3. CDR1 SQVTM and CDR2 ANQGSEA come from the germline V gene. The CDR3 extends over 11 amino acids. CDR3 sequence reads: CSIDRGEKLFF. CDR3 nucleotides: TGCAGCATCGACAGGGGTGAAAAACTGTTTTTT.

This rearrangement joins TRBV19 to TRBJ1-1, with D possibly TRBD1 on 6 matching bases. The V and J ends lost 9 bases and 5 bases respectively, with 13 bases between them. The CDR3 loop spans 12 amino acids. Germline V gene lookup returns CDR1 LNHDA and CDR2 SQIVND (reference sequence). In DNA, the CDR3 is TGTGCCAGCCGAGGGGGTTTGACTGAAGCTTTCTTT. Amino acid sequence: CASRGGLTEAFF. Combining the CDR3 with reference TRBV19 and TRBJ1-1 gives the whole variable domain DGGITQSPKYLFRKEGQNVTLSCEQNLNHDAMYWYRQDPGQGLRLIYYSQIVNDFQKGDIAEGYSVSREKKESFPLTVTSAQKNPTAFYLCASRGGLTEAFFGQGTRLTVV.

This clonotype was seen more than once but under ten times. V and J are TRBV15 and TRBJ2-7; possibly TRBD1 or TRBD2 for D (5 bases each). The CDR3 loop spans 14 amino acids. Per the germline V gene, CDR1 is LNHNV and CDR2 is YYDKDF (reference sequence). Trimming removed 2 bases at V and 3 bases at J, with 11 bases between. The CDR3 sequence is CATSRRGVHYEQYF. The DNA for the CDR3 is TGTGCCACCAGCAGACGAGGGGTGCACTACGAGCAGTACTTC. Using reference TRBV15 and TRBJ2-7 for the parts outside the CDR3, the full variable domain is DAMVIQNPRYQVTQFGKPVTLSCSQTLNHNVMYWYQQKSSQAPKLLFHYYDKDFNNEADTPDNFQSRRPNTSFCFLDIRSPGLGDTAMYLCATSRRGVHYEQYFGPGTRLTVT.

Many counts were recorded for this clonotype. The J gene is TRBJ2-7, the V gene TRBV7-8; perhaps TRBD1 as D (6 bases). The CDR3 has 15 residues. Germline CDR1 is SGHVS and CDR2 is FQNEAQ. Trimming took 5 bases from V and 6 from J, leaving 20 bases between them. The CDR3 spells CASSLLGRGPGEQYF. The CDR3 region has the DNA TGTGCCAGCAGCCTCCTCGGCAGGGGACCTGGCGAGCAGTACTTC.

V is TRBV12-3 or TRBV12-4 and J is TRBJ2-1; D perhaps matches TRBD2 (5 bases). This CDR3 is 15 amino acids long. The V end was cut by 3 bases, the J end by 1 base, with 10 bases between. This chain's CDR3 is CASSFDSVSYNEQFF. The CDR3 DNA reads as TGTGCCAGCAGTTTCGATAGCGTTTCCTACAATGAGCAGTTCTTC.

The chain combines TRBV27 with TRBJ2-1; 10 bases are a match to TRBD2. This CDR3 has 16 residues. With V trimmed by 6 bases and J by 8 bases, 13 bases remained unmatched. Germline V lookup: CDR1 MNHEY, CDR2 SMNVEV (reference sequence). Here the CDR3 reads CASSLWTAGGPDEQFF. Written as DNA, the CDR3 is TGTGCCAGCAGCCTCTGGACAGCGGGAGGGCCAGATGAGCAGTTCTTC.

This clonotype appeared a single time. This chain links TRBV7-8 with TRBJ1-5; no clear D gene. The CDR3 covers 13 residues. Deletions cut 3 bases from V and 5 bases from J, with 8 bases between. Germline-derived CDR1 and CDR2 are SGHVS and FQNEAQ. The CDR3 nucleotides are TGTGCCAGCAGCTTCCCGGGTTATCAGCCCCAGCATTTT. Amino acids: CASSFPGYQPQHF.

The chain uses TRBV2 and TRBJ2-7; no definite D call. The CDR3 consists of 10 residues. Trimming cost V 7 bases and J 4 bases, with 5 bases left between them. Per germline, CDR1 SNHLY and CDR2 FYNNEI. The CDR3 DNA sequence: TGTGCCAGCATGGGTTACGAGCAGTACTTC. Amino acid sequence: CASMGYEQYF.

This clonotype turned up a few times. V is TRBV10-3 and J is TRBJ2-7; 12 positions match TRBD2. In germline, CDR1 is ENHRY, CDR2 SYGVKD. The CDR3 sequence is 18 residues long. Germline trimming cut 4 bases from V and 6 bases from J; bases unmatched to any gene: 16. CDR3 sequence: CAISGTGLAGRLVGEQYF. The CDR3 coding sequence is TGTGCCATCAGTGGCACCGGACTAGCGGGACGGTTAGTTGGCGAGCAGTACTTC.